Each of the 13 T cell receptor beta chains below was sequenced from the same sample in a study of regulatory T cells in long-lasting Graves disease listed by TCRdb under 2021. The library was generated by multiplex PCR. TCRdb lists the instrument as Illumina HiSeq 4000. iRepertoire HTBI primers and Arm-PCR amplification of CDR3 regions were used to construct TCR beta libraries. In TCRdb, the public reads were trimmed at Q25 with fastp and aligned with MiXCR, with productive beta chains retained. Records with the same CDR3 protein are collapsed into one entry carrying the most frequent genes and DNA. This sample comprises over 650,000 distinct CDR3 sequences, around 30% of them detected only once. Under 55% of the sample rests with the top ten. The time point label of this sample denotes: persistent/refractory GD, antithyroid drugs over 5 years with positive TRAb. For both TCR sequencing and RNA sequencing, RNA was extracted from PBMCs in TRIzol.

Sample: peripheral blood mononuclear cells (PBMCs), taken when the disease was refractory, from a patient treated with antithyroid drugs. The receptor source for this set is a female donor with Graves disease.

The chain links TRBV5-1 to TRBJ2-2; no definite D call. The CDR3 sequence is 15 residues long. Germline CDR1 reads SGHRS; CDR2 reads YFSETQ. Trimming cost V 3 bases and J 0 bases, with 9 bases left between them. The CDR3 bases are TGCGCCAGCAGCTATGGGAACGCGAACACCGGGGAGCTGTTTTTT. As protein: CASSYGNANTGELFF.

The sample holds many counts of this clonotype. This chain connects TRBV6-2 or TRBV6-3 to TRBJ1-1, with D possibly matching TRBD1 (5 bases). V was pared by 4 bases and J by 10 bases, with 13 bases between. Per germline, CDR1 MNHEY and CDR2 SVGEGT. This CDR3 comprises 12 residues. The CDR3 here is CASSFNQGSAFF. As DNA, the CDR3 is TGTGCCAGCAGTTTTAACCAGGGATCAGCTTTCTTT.

V is TRBV19 and J is TRBJ1-1; D not certain. This CDR3 region has 14 residues. Trimming pared 3 bases from V and 1 base from J, leaving 9 bases between. Germline CDR1 is LNHDA and CDR2 is SQIVND (reference sequence). CDR3 amino acids: CASSMDGENTEAFF. CDR3 DNA sequence: TGTGCCAGTAGTATGGATGGGGAGAACACTGAAGCTTTCTTT.

Many counts were recorded for this clonotype. The chain has TRBV5-1 and TRBJ1-5; possible D gene TRBD1, 6 bases. CDR1 is SGHRS and CDR2 is YFSETQ in the germline V gene. Trimming shortened V by 4 bases and J by 5 bases, and 13 bases separated the two germline ends. CDR3 size: 14 residues. The CDR3 DNA sequence: TGCGCCAGCAGCCCATCAGGGGATCATCAGCCCCAGCATTTT. Its translation is CASSPSGDHQPQHF. Looking up the rest from reference TRBV5-1 and TRBJ1-5 gives the full variable domain: KAGVTQTPRYLIKTRGQQVTLSCSPISGHRSVSWYQQTPGQGLQFLFEYFSETQRNKGNFPGRFSGRQFSNSRSEMNVSTLELGDSALYLCASSPSGDHQPQHFGDGTRLSIL.

The chain uses TRBV6-1 and TRBJ1-1; D is uncertain. V lost 3 bases to trimming and J lost 1 base, with 9 bases between them. The CDR3 length is 14 residues. Germline CDR1 reads MNHNS; CDR2 reads SASEGT. The CDR3 sequence: CASSEFWGNTEAFF. CDR3 in DNA: TGTGCCAGCAGTGAGTTTTGGGGGAACACTGAAGCTTTCTTT.

The rearrangement uses TRBV29-1 and TRBJ1-2; the D is unclear. In germline, CDR1 is SQVTM, CDR2 ANQGSEA. V lost 3 bases, J lost 1 base, and 9 bases lay in between. The CDR3 runs 13 residues. The CDR3 DNA follows: TGCAGCGTTGACGGCGGGGATAACTATGGCTACACCTTC. Protein product: CSVDGGDNYGYTF. The whole variable domain, filled in from reference TRBV29-1 and TRBJ1-2, reads SAVISQKPSRDICQRGTSLTIQCQVDSQVTMMFWYRQQPGQSLTLIATANQGSEATYESGFVIDKFPISRPNLTFSTLTVSNMSPEDSSIYLCSVDGGDNYGYTFGSGTRLTVV.

Of note for this clonotype: A much larger clone is a single base away; this may be a read error. The conserved phenylalanine or tryptophan is not found at the CDR3 terminus, so this likely reflects a read error. The CDR3 sequence is CASGSEQGAQPQHL. In nucleotides, the CDR3 is TGTGCCAGCGGATCGGAACAGGGGGCTCAGCCCCAGCATCTT. The chain combines TRBV28 with TRBJ1-5; 9 nucleotides line up with TRBD1. With 8 bases clipped from V and 6 bases from J, the junction kept 8 bases outside the gene matches. Germline-derived CDR1 and CDR2 are MDHEN and SYDVKM. The CDR3 has 14 amino acids.

The genes are TRBV15 and TRBJ2-7; 9 nucleotides align to TRBD1. From germline, CDR1 is LNHNV and CDR2 YYDKDF (reference sequence). The CDR3 is 17 amino acids. V shed 5 bases, J shed 2 bases, and the junction held 13 bases outside the gene matches. CDR3 in DNA: TGTGCCACCAGCCCTCCCCCCGGGACAGGGATAGCCTACGAGCAGTACTTC. The encoded protein is CATSPPPGTGIAYEQYF.

The rearrangement uses TRBV11-2 and TRBJ2-7, with 9 bases fitting TRBD2. Germline CDR1 and CDR2: SGHAT and FQNNGV. V was pared by 5 bases and J by 4 bases, with 12 bases of the junction left unmatched. This CDR3 spans 16 amino acids. CDR3 residues: CASSPTAGTSRYEQYF. Written as DNA, the CDR3 is TGTGCCAGCAGCCCTACTGCGGGGACTAGCAGGTACGAGCAGTACTTC.

Many counts were recorded for this clonotype. The CDR3 here is CASSLIQTGYPEAFF. The CDR3 DNA reads TGTGCCAGCAGTTTGATCCAAACAGGATACCCCGAAGCTTTCTTT. The rearrangement uses TRBV28 and TRBJ1-1; the D gene is possibly TRBD1 (5 bases). V lost 3 bases, J lost 8 bases, and 19 bases lay in between. This CDR3 has 15 amino acids. Per germline, CDR1 MDHEN and CDR2 SYDVKM.

The chain has TRBV4-2 and TRBJ1-6; possible D gene TRBD1, 6 bases. In germline, CDR1 is LGHNA, CDR2 YNFKEQ. Between the trimmed V and J ends, which lost 6 bases and 1 base, there was a span of 13 bases. The CDR3 runs 16 residues. CDR3 nucleotides: TGTGCCAGCAGTCAGATCAGGGGATCCTATAATTCACCCCTCCACTTT. As protein: CASSQIRGSYNSPLHF.

The rearrangement uses TRBV7-2 and TRBJ1-5, with D possibly being TRBD1 (5 bases). The CDR3 sequence is 18 residues long. The germline V and J ends were trimmed by 0 bases and 4 bases, with 19 bases remaining between them. Germline V gene lookup returns CDR1 SGHTA and CDR2 FQGNSA. In nucleotides, the CDR3 is TGTGCCAGCAGCTTAGCACTCCAGGGTGTGCCTAGGAATCAGCCCCAGCATTTT. Protein product: CASSLALQGVPRNQPQHF. Full variable domain (remainder filled in from reference TRBV7-2 and TRBJ1-5): GAGVSQSPSNKVTEKGKDVELRCDPISGHTALYWYRQSLGQGLEFLIYFQGNSAPDKSGLPSDRFSAERTGGSVSTLTIQRTQQEDSAVYLCASSLALQGVPRNQPQHFGDGTRLSIL.

This chain uses TRBV5-1 with TRBJ2-7, with a weak D call TRBD1 (5 bases). V lost 0 bases, J lost 0 bases, and 13 bases lay in between. There are 16 residues in the CDR3. Germline V lookup: CDR1 SGHRS, CDR2 YFSETQ. The CDR3 loop reads CASSLEGMGPSYEQYF. CDR3 coding DNA: TGCGCCAGCAGCTTGGAGGGGATGGGGCCCTCCTACGAGCAGTACTTC. Based on the CDR3 plus reference TRBV5-1 and TRBJ2-7, the full variable domain is KAGVTQTPRYLIKTRGQQVTLSCSPISGHRSVSWYQQTPGQGLQFLFEYFSETQRNKGNFPGRFSGRQFSNSRSEMNVSTLELGDSALYLCASSLEGMGPSYEQYFGPGTRLTVT.